A selection of T cell receptor beta chains follows, all from one sample in a study of T cell responses to AZD1222 COVID-19 vaccine. Sequenced by immunoSEQ multiplex PCR; TCRdb stores in-frame clones only, minus some. The sample records roughly 140,000 clones, about 91% being singletons. The material sequenced was peripheral blood, taken on day 0 of AZD1222 vaccination. These receptors were obtained from an adult in good health. CDR3s leave out the opening cysteine and the closing phenylalanine or tryptophan. Fields, in order: clone size, D gene, V gene, CDR3 protein. A D gene is named only where the DNA matches it firmly. A clone size is listed for some rows: how often the clone was seen (once, few, many), or a class if it is expanded.

-,-,TRBV7-9,ASSSQISGNTIY
-,-,TRBV9,ASSALRVGTDTQY
-,TRBD1,TRBV4-2,ASSQDKGQGGTQY
-,-,TRBV7-9,ASKGVSNTGELF
-,-,TRBV28,ASRLQEDQPQH
once,-,TRBV11-2,ASSLGDSYPEAF
-,-,TRBV19,ASSNLKSPLH
-,TRBD2,TRBV11-3,ASSSSGVTTGELF
-,-,TRBV6-5,ASSRSFGQPQH
once,TRBD1,TRBV20-1,SASATGPFSLDGYT
-,TRBD2,TRBV9,ASSVGLAGMYEQF
-,-,TRBV11-3,ASSPGPRNEQF
-,TRBD2,TRBV7-8,ASSPEFSGSYEQY
-,TRBD1,TRBV13,ASSLGGGLGSGANVLT
-,-,TRBV29-1,SVVTGTYEQY
-,TRBD1,TRBV6-1,ASSEGQGASNQPQH
-,TRBD1,TRBV28,ASLGRQGPSLEQY
-,-,TRBV28,ASSPHLLQGLNQPQH
-,TRBD1,TRBV9,ASSVDKETGAYEQY
-,-,TRBV5-1,ASSLAGRGANVLT
few,-,TRBV28,ASTPLLRSAEKLF
many,-,TRBV19,ASSIGGTTNEQF
-,-,TRBV12-3/TRBV12-4,ASSPPLGGGLH
-,-,TRBV21-1,ASSIYRDGVSNEQF
-,-,TRBV7-9,ASSLARGQSGRTYEQY